This is a list of T cell receptor beta chains from one sample in a study of cytomegalovirus exposure and HLA in healthy donors. Some clones are missing from TCRdb's copy, which holds only in-frame ones; the method was immunoSEQ multiplex PCR. The table includes 100,000 to 150,000 clones, 80% to 90% detected once. The material sequenced was PBMCs. The origin of the receptors is a man aged 45 to 65 in good health and CMV-seronegative. Each CDR3 is given with its conserved first and last residue.

CDR3aa: CASSQIRGLAFF; j_gene: TRBJ1-1; v_gene: TRBV4-1
CDR3aa: CASSRSGVLNYGYTF; j_gene: TRBJ1-2; v_gene: TRBV28
CDR3aa: CASSPGGLFGYTF; j_gene: TRBJ1-2; v_gene: TRBV19
CDR3aa: CASQYRGMNTEAFF; j_gene: TRBJ1-1; v_gene: TRBV2
CDR3aa: CASSLGVGTSYEQYF; j_gene: TRBJ2-7; v_gene: TRBV7-8
CDR3aa: CASSQVAPWGGADRTDTQYF; j_gene: TRBJ2-3; v_gene: TRBV4-2
CDR3aa: CASSSPGGLGDEQYF; j_gene: TRBJ2-7; v_gene: TRBV6-5
CDR3aa: CASSLRGRAGVNTEAFF; j_gene: TRBJ1-1; v_gene: TRBV4-1
CDR3aa: CASSYGQAAYEQYF; j_gene: TRBJ2-7; v_gene: TRBV5-1
CDR3aa: CASSRGGQETQYF; j_gene: TRBJ2-5; v_gene: TRBV7-9
CDR3aa: CASSVAGGRYNEQFF; j_gene: TRBJ2-1; v_gene: TRBV9
CDR3aa: CASSQTPTGSSGNTIYF; j_gene: TRBJ1-3; v_gene: TRBV5-1
CDR3aa: CASSHPEGDYGYTF; j_gene: TRBJ1-2; v_gene: TRBV5-6
CDR3aa: CASHRGLGEQYF; j_gene: TRBJ2-7; v_gene: TRBV2
CDR3aa: CASSYTGLASDTQYF; j_gene: TRBJ2-3; v_gene: TRBV6-5
CDR3aa: CASSQDRGGYNEQFF; j_gene: TRBJ2-1; v_gene: TRBV14
CDR3aa: CASSPRAADTQYF; j_gene: TRBJ2-3; v_gene: TRBV6-5
CDR3aa: CASSTGQGGIYEQYF; j_gene: .; v_gene: TRBV5-1
CDR3aa: CASSLAGGEDTQYF; j_gene: TRBJ2-3; v_gene: TRBV7-2
CDR3aa: CASSPTEGTEAFF; j_gene: TRBJ1-1; v_gene: TRBV5-6
CDR3aa: CASSLGLAGGPYEQYF; j_gene: TRBJ2-7; v_gene: TRBV5-4
CDR3aa: CASSLGGAPNNEQFF; j_gene: TRBJ2-1; v_gene: TRBV7-2
CDR3aa: CATSREGIAGETQYF; j_gene: TRBJ2-5; v_gene: TRBV15
CDR3aa: CASSLSGFFTQETQYF; j_gene: TRBJ2-5; v_gene: TRBV7-9
CDR3aa: CASSSIGTGGNSPLHF; j_gene: TRBJ1-6; v_gene: TRBV27
CDR3aa: CASSPNRVGYLYNSPLHF; j_gene: TRBJ1-6; v_gene: TRBV5-5
CDR3aa: CASSWGGLSSYNEQFF; j_gene: TRBJ2-1; v_gene: TRBV27